This T cell receptor beta chain was sequenced in a study of CD8 T cells in ankylosing spondylitis. Points from the study as a whole: Reportedly, disease-linked clones are significantly enriched in ankylosing spondylitis patients' matched synovial fluid. Prior work had noted some motif variants in reactive arthritis blood and synovial fluid. A TCR beta motif made of eight highly homologous variants seemed typical of ankylosing spondylitis blood.

V lost 8 bases, J lost 6 bases, and 22 bases lay in between. From germline, CDR1 is ENHRY and CDR2 SYGVKD. This CDR3 region has 15 residues. MiXCR, applied by TCRdb to the 5' RACE reads, yields one record per CDR3 protein. The sample comprises more than 300,000 distinct CDR3 sequences, roughly 12% of which are singletons, and roughly 9% rests with the top ten. There are many counts of this clonotype. What it recognizes is unknown. V is TRBV10-3 and J is TRBJ1-1; maybe TRBD1 (6 bases). The sequencing sample was made of blood, either unsorted or a sorted T cell fraction (not recorded which). This receptor was obtained from a female donor with ankylosing spondylitis or in good health (not recorded which). The CDR3 loop reads CAIASGRQGGAEAFF. The CDR3 nucleotides read TGTGCCATCGCCTCGGGACGGCAAGGGGGTGCTGAAGCTTTCTTT.